This record looks at one T cell receptor beta chain sequence and its context. Its specificity is unknown. The data were obtained in a study of a mutant IDH1 vaccine in newly diagnosed glioma. As for the study in general: Beginning 4-6 weeks after radiotherapy alone, or with temozolomide cycles, vaccination took place. Previous treatment comprised radiotherapy, temozolomide, or both, mostly both. An approximately 62% male, about 40% female split and a mean age of about 43 years characterized treated patients.

Findings and caveats of the study: Apparently, pseudoprogression bore no relation to changes among the top peripheral T cell clonotypes.

Only in-frame clones appear in the TCRdb table, and some are missing; sequencing was by immunoSEQ multiplex PCR. The repertoire holds about 85,000 clones, with around 92% as singletons. Trimming removed 0 bases at V and 10 bases at J, with 10 bases between. The CDR3 has 13 amino acids. The germline CDR1 and CDR2 sequences are WSHSY and SAAADI. Described time point: week 47, end of study. Each dose delivered 300 ug of mutant IDH1 20-mer peptide subcutaneously with imiquimod. The rearrangement links TRBV10-2 to TRBJ2-1; perhaps TRBD2 as D (6 bases). The sequencing used PBMCs, collected from a glioma patient whose treatment included an IDH1 peptide vaccine. The sequence was collected from a woman aged 45-65 years with glioma. CDR3 loop: CASSESPGLEQFF. The CDR3, as DNA: TGCGCCAGCAGTGAGTCTCCGGGACTCGAGCAGTTCTTC.